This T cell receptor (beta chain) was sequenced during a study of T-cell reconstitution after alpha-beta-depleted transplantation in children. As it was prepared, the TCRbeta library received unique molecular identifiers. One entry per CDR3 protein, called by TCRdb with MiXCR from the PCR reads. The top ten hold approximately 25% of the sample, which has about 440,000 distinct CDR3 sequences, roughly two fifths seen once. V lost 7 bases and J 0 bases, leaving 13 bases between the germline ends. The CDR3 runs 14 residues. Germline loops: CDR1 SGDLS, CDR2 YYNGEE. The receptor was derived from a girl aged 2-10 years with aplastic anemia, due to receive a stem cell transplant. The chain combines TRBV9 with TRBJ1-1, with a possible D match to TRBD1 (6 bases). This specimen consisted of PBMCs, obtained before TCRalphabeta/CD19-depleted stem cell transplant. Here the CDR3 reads CASSDSLMNTEAFF. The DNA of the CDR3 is TGTGCCAGCTCGGACAGTTTAATGAACACTGAAGCTTTCTTT.